Each of the 3 T cell receptor beta chains below was sequenced from the same sample in a study of OX40 agonist ivuxolimab in advanced cancers. Profiling relied on immunoSEQ multiplex PCR, and the TCRdb table lists in-frame clones only, not all of them. The profile covers 80,000 to 100,000 clones, with roughly 90% appearing a single time and around 6% taken by the ten largest. Sample: CD4+ or CD8+ T cells sorted from blood, taken in a trial of the OX40 agonist ivuxolimab. Receptors originate from an adult with an advanced solid tumor such as melanoma, head and neck, liver or kidney cancer.

V usage is TRBV15 and J usage is TRBJ1-3, with 7 positions matching TRBD1. The V gene end was trimmed by 4 bases and the J gene end by 0 bases; junction bases not matched to a gene: 6. Germline lookup yields CDR1 LNHNV and CDR2 YYDKDF (reference sequence). The CDR3 sequence is 16 residues long. CDR3 sequence reads: CATSTGQVFSGNTIYF. In DNA, the CDR3 is TGTGCCACCAGCACCGGACAGGTCTTCTCTGGAAACACCATATATTTT.

This clone came up once. The chain joins TRBV11-2 to TRBJ2-7; 8 nucleotides line up with TRBD1. With 1 base clipped from V and 1 base from J, the junction kept 9 bases outside the gene matches. Germline CDR1 reads SGHAT; CDR2 reads FQNNGV. The CDR3 has 17 residues. The DNA of the CDR3 is TGTGCCAGCAGCTTAGGGCCCGGACAGGGAACGTCCTACGAGCAGTACTTC. Protein sequence: CASSLGPGQGTSYEQYF.

This clone has just one count. The chain has TRBV5-6 and TRBJ1-6, with D uncertain. V dropped 2 bases and J dropped 5 bases, with 8 bases sitting between them. The CDR3 loop spans 14 amino acids. Germline loops: CDR1 SGHDT, CDR2 YYEEEE. CDR3 sequence: CASSFGLNNSPLHF. As DNA, the CDR3 is TGTGCCAGCAGCTTCGGGCTTAATAATTCACCCCTCCACTTT.